The 5 T cell receptor beta chains presented below share a single source sample, sequenced in a study of naive and memory T cell subsets. Two oligonucleotides, mixed equimolar, formed the beta constant-region primer covering TRBC1 and TRBC2. TCRdb ran MiXCR on the UMI-ligation and nested PCR reads and lists one entry per CDR3 protein. The table includes over 25,000 distinct CDR3 sequences, roughly 10% detected once. Sequencing was carried out using effector memory CD4+ T cells from blood. Sample subset: effector memory, CD45RA- CD27-. Receptors originate from a human donor in good health.

The gene calls are TRBV4-1 and TRBJ2-1, with 8 bases lining up with TRBD2. This CDR3 has 20 residues. V lost 0 bases to trimming and J lost 7 bases; unmatched junction nucleotides: 20. Germline V lookup: CDR1 MGHRA, CDR2 YSYEKL. The CDR3 loop is CASSQDSSESGGTSGNEQFF. The CDR3 DNA reads as TGCGCCAGCAGCCAAGATTCGAGTGAGTCGGGAGGGACTAGTGGGAATGAGCAGTTCTTC.

This chain joins TRBV20-1 and TRBJ2-1; TRBD2 agrees at 10 bases. Germline V gives CDR1 DFQATT, CDR2 SNEGSKA (reference sequence). V gave up 4 bases and J gave up 7 bases; unmatched junction bases: 19. This CDR3 has 18 residues. CDR3 sequence (DNA): TGCAGTGCTACGGGGGGTCTAGCGGGAGAAAGGGTCCCGAATGAGCAGTTCTTC. It encodes CSATGGLAGERVPNEQFF.

The sample holds a few counts of this clonotype. The chain combines TRBV27 with TRBJ1-2; possibly TRBD1 for D (5 bases). This CDR3 has 13 residues. The germline V and J ends were trimmed by 3 bases and 7 bases, with 12 bases remaining between them. The germline V gene has CDR1 MNHEY and CDR2 SMNVEV (reference sequence). CDR3 sequence reads: CASSFFGQAGYTF. In DNA form, the CDR3 reads TGTGCCAGCAGTTTTTTTGGACAAGCTGGCTACACCTTC.

This clonotype was observed a single time. Just one base apart from a much larger clone, this may be a read error. The chain uses TRBV7-6 and TRBJ2-3; D gene uncertain. This CDR3 has 14 residues. The V gene lost 5 bases and the J gene lost 8 bases, with 17 bases spanning the gap. Germline CDR1 is SGHVS and CDR2 is FNYEAQ. The CDR3 loop is CASSPTFVAVTQYF. In nucleotides, the CDR3 is TGTGCCAGCAGCCCGACATTTGTCGCAGTTACGCAGTATTTT.

Many counts were recorded for this clonotype. The rearrangement uses TRBV11-2 and TRBJ2-7; 10 bases map to TRBD1. The CDR3 consists of 14 residues. Germline lookup yields CDR1 SGHAT and CDR2 FQNNGV. Unmatched junction bases numbered 5, after V lost 3 bases and J lost 6 bases. CDR3 sequence (DNA): TGTGCCAGCAGCTTCGCGACAGGGGGCGCCGAGCAGTACTTC. Translation: CASSFATGGAEQYF.